This is a list of T cell receptor beta chains from one sample in a study of response to subunit inactivated influenza vaccine. One entry per CDR3 protein, called by TCRdb with MiXCR from the RT-PCR reads. The sample has about 650,000 distinct CDR3 sequences; 14% are singletons. This sample comprised PBMCs from blood, obtained 14 to 15 days before vaccination. These receptor sequences come from a man in his fifties or sixties who received an inactivated influenza vaccine. Both conserved end residues are part of each CDR3. Each record gives: D gene, J gene, V gene, CDR3 protein. A D gene is named only where the DNA matches it firmly.

-,TRBJ2-7,TRBV5-1,CASSLEAGGGEQYF
-,TRBJ2-5,TRBV11-2,CASSLAQRYHETQYF
TRBD1,TRBJ2-2,TRBV25-1,CASSLTGTGPNTGELFF
-,TRBJ2-7,TRBV5-5,CASSLAFRVSSYEQYF
TRBD2,TRBJ2-2,TRBV18,CASSLAGAGTGELFF
-,TRBJ2-3,TRBV2,CASSEILEPTDTQYF
-,TRBJ2-1,TRBV29-1,CSADHGWEYNEQFF
TRBD1,TRBJ1-5,TRBV2,CASSEGRGQGNQPQHF
-,TRBJ2-5,TRBV5-6,CASSLVRGTEETQYF
-,TRBJ1-6,TRBV5-6,CASSLRGTYNSPLHF
-,TRBJ1-1,TRBV4-1,CASKQPRGFDGGSTEAFF
-,TRBJ2-7,TRBV20-1,CSAEGTYEQYF
TRBD2,TRBJ2-1,TRBV6-1,CASTHSGSGLAGDEQFF
-,TRBJ1-5,TRBV6-1,CASSQRGGQPQHF
TRBD1,TRBJ2-1,TRBV5-1,CASSSGQGAFDEQFF
TRBD1,TRBJ2-7,TRBV18,CASSRETGGGNEQYF